The next 21 T cell receptor beta chains were all read from a single sample in a study of vaccination and CD4 T cells after COVID-19. Treatment specified: roughly nine-day PBMC culture with coronavirus spike peptide pools or control peptides (ViraFEST assay). At the Johns Hopkins FTIC core, DNA taken from cultured CD4+ T cells was sequenced by way of the Oncomine TCR Beta short-read assay. A single record per CDR3 protein comes from TCRdb applying MiXCR to the PCR reads. The table includes under 20,000 distinct CDR3 sequences, around 40% detected once. No cognate antigen is known for these TCRs. The specimen was CD4+ T cells from blood, cultured in vitro, collected after SARS-CoV-2 vaccination. These receptors were obtained from a human donor who had recovered from COVID-19.

V is TRBV6-5 and J is TRBJ1-2; D is undetermined. Per the germline V gene, CDR1 is MNHEY and CDR2 is SVGAGI. CDR3 length equals 14 residues. V was shortened by 2 bases and J by 1 base, with 8 bases between the two germline ends. In DNA, the CDR3 is TGTGCCAGCAGTTACATAGCTAATAACTATGGCTACACCTTC. It translates to CASSYIANNYGYTF.

The chain combines TRBV12-3 or TRBV12-4 with TRBJ1-2, with D tentatively TRBD1 (5 bases). CDR3 length equals 14 residues. Between the trimmed V and J ends, which lost 1 base and 7 bases, there was a span of 13 bases. CDR3 nucleotides: TGTGCCAGCAGTTTAGTGGGTCAGGGAGGTGGCTACACCTTC. Protein product: CASSLVGQGGGYTF.

The V call is TRBV27, the J call TRBJ1-2; a weak D match, TRBD1 (5 bases). The CDR3 spans 15 residues. CDR1 is MNHEY, CDR2 SMNVEV, per germline (reference sequence). Trimming left V 5 bases short and J 1 base short, with 14 bases between. The CDR3 loop is CASSPYRSGNYGYTF. The DNA for the CDR3 is TGTGCCAGCAGTCCCTACAGGAGCGGTAACTATGGCTACACCTTC.

In regard to this clonotype: Given the absence of the conserved phenylalanine or tryptophan at the CDR3 end, a read error is likely. The genes are TRBV6-2 or TRBV6-3 and TRBJ1-4, with unresolved D. Trimming took off 3 bases at V and 8 bases at J, with 13 bases between the two ends. CDR3 length: 14 residues. Germline-derived CDR1 and CDR2 are MNHEY and SVGEGT. The CDR3 DNA reads as TGTGCCAGCAGTTATGGAGATACACGAGAAAAACTGTTTTGT. Translation gives CASSYGDTREKLFC.

The chain links TRBV7-9 to TRBJ1-4; a weak D match, TRBD1 (5 bases). The germline V gene has CDR1 SEHNR and CDR2 FQNEAQ (reference sequence). Between the trimmed V and J ends, which lost 5 bases and 0 bases, there was a span of 13 bases. CDR3 length: 16 residues. The CDR3 DNA follows: TGTGCCAGCAGCCTCGGGACGGCTGCAACTAATGAAAAACTGTTTTTT. Amino acid sequence: CASSLGTAATNEKLFF.

In this sample, this clonotype turned up a few times. The chain employs TRBV20-1 and TRBJ2-2; 16 bases match TRBD2. CDR3 size: 15 residues. With V trimmed by 5 bases and J by 6 bases, 3 bases remained unmatched. CDR1 DFQATT and CDR2 SNEGSKA come from the germline V gene (reference sequence). CDR3 sequence reads: CSAGTSGRASGELFF. CDR3 in DNA: TGCAGTGCTGGGACTAGCGGGAGGGCCTCCGGGGAGCTGTTTTTT.

The genes are TRBV6-2 or TRBV6-3 and TRBJ1-2; 7 bases match TRBD1. CDR3 length: 15 residues. CDR1 and CDR2 (germline): MNHEY, SVGEGT. Trimming took 2 bases from V and 4 from J; bases not matched to a gene: 7. The CDR3 bases are TGTGCCAGCAGTTACATAGGGACAGCAGGCTATGGCTACACCTTC. Amino acids: CASSYIGTAGYGYTF.

The rearrangement joins TRBV20-1 to TRBJ1-1; perhaps TRBD1 as D (5 bases). V lost 3 bases to trimming and J lost 0 bases, with 17 bases between them. This CDR3 has 16 amino acids. Germline lookup yields CDR1 DFQATT and CDR2 SNEGSKA (reference sequence). This CDR3 is CSASVGWGIMNTEAFF. In nucleotides, the CDR3 is TGCAGTGCTAGCGTGGGGTGGGGGATCATGAACACTGAAGCTTTCTTT.

The chain links TRBV28 to TRBJ1-5; 7 bases are a match to TRBD1. Per germline, CDR1 MDHEN and CDR2 SYDVKM. The CDR3 has 14 residues. J gave up 1 base and V 6 bases, and 3 bases lay outside the gene matches. The CDR3 loop is CASRSTGSNQPQHF. The DNA of the CDR3 is TGTGCCAGCAGATCGACAGGGAGCAATCAGCCCCAGCATTTT.

The chain recombines TRBV20-1 with TRBJ1-3; D gene uncertain. The CDR3 loop spans 15 amino acids. Germline lookup yields CDR1 DFQATT and CDR2 SNEGSKA (reference sequence). V gave up 1 base and J gave up 7 bases, with 17 bases separating them. The chain's CDR3 is CSARGRRQALNTIYF. CDR3 nucleotide sequence: TGCAGTGCTAGAGGGCGGAGGCAGGCACTCAACACCATATATTTT.

This rearrangement joins TRBV10-3 to TRBJ2-7; 10 bases align to TRBD1. The junction had 10 bases not matched to a gene; V was cut back by 10 bases and J by 4 bases. CDR1 ENHRY and CDR2 SYGVKD come from the germline V gene. This CDR3 is built from 14 residues. CDR3 in DNA: TGTGCCAGCACCGGGGGGACAGGGGCGTACGAGCAGTACTTC. It is translated as CASTGGTGAYEQYF.

In this sample, this clonotype turned up a few times. The chain carries TRBV18 and TRBJ1-2; maybe TRBD1 (5 bases). CDR1 is KGHSH and CDR2 is LQKENI in the germline V gene. The length of the CDR3 is 14 residues. V was trimmed by 8 bases and J by 4 bases, leaving 17 bases between them. Here the CDR3 DNA reads TGTGCCAGCCATCGCAGGGTTGGACCCTATGGCTACACCTTC. Translation: CASHRRVGPYGYTF. The full variable domain, in which reference TRBV18 and TRBJ1-2 provide the parts outside the CDR3, is NAGVMQNPRHLVRRRGQEARLRCSPMKGHSHVYWYRQLPEEGLKFMVYLQKENIIDESGMPKERFSAEFPKEGPSILRIQQVVRGDSAAYFCASHRRVGPYGYTFGSGTRLTVV.

This sequence joins TRBV29-1 and TRBJ2-4, with D tentatively TRBD1 or TRBD2 (6 bases each). Looked up from germline, CDR1 is SQVTM and CDR2 is ANQGSEA. The CDR3 extends over 12 amino acids. Trimming took off 5 bases at V and 7 bases at J, with 12 bases between the two ends. The DNA for the CDR3 is TGCAGCGTTAAGACGGGGGCGAACATTCAGTACTTC. As protein: CSVKTGANIQYF.

The chain links TRBV11-3 to TRBJ2-1; 10 nucleotides agree with TRBD2. The V gene's germline CDR1 is SGHNT and CDR2 YENEEA. V lost 3 bases, J lost 1 base, and 3 bases stayed unmatched. The CDR3 sequence is 16 residues long. CDR3 sequence: CASSFLAGVSYNEQFF. CDR3 sequence (DNA): TGTGCCAGCAGCTTCCTAGCGGGGGTATCCTACAATGAGCAGTTCTTC.

This clonotype has just a few counts. The rearrangement joins TRBV7-2 to TRBJ2-7; weak D call: TRBD1 (6 bases). This CDR3 spans 15 amino acids. V was cut by 1 base and J by 2 bases, with 12 bases left in between. The V gene's germline CDR1 is SGHTA and CDR2 FQGNSA. CDR3 coding DNA: TGTGCCAGCAGCTTAGACAGGGCCCTTCCCTACGAGCAGTACTTC. This encodes CASSLDRALPYEQYF.

CDR3 DNA sequence: TGTGCCAGCAGTTATGGACGGAATAATCAGCCCCAGCATTTT. It yields the protein CASSYGRNNQPQHF. This chain links TRBV6-5 with TRBJ1-5; no definite D call. Trimming pared 3 bases from V and 4 bases from J, leaving 10 bases between. This CDR3 has 14 amino acids. CDR1 MNHEY and CDR2 SVGAGI come from the germline V gene.

Only a few counts were recorded for this clonotype. The J gene is TRBJ1-2, the V gene TRBV6-1; D is unclear. Germline CDR1 reads MNHNS; CDR2 reads SASEGT. The CDR3 has 13 residues. Trimming cost V 10 bases and J 4 bases, with 16 bases left between them. The CDR3 reads CATLNTGRYGYTF. The CDR3 nucleotides read TGTGCCACCCTAAATACCGGGCGCTATGGCTACACCTTC.

The chain employs TRBV11-3 and TRBJ2-3; 8 positions match TRBD1. This CDR3 spans 15 amino acids. The V gene's germline CDR1 is SGHNT and CDR2 YENEEA. J lost 1 base, V lost 5 bases, and 5 bases had no gene match. The CDR3 reads CASSPGGGGTDTQYF. In DNA form, the CDR3 reads TGTGCCAGCAGCCCAGGGGGCGGCGGCACAGATACGCAGTATTTT.

The V and J genes are TRBV10-3 and TRBJ1-3; D possibly corresponds to TRBD1 (5 bases). There are 15 residues in the CDR3. Trimming cost V 6 bases and J 0 bases, with 12 bases left between them. The germline CDR1 and CDR2 sequences are ENHRY and SYGVKD. The CDR3 nucleotides are TGTGCCATCAGACGACAGACCAGCTCTGGAAACACCATATATTTT. It yields the protein CAIRRQTSSGNTIYF.

In DNA, the CDR3 is TGTGCCAGCAGTTGGTCGGGACAGACGAACACCGGGGAGCTGTTTTTT. Amino acid sequence: CASSWSGQTNTGELFF. The rearrangement links TRBV27 to TRBJ2-2; 7 bases line up with TRBD1. The CDR3 sequence is 16 residues long. The germline V gene encodes CDR1 MNHEY and CDR2 SMNVEV (reference sequence). V shed 4 bases, J shed 0 bases, and the junction held 5 bases outside the gene matches.

The chain carries TRBV14 and TRBJ2-3; no definite D call. Germline-derived CDR1 and CDR2 are SGHDN and FVKESK. The germline V and J ends were trimmed by 1 base and 8 bases, with 19 bases remaining between them. The CDR3 has 16 residues. CDR3 DNA sequence: TGTGCCAGCAGCCAAGCTGAGTATGGTTATGGTGGTACGCAGTATTTT. This codes for CASSQAEYGYGGTQYF.